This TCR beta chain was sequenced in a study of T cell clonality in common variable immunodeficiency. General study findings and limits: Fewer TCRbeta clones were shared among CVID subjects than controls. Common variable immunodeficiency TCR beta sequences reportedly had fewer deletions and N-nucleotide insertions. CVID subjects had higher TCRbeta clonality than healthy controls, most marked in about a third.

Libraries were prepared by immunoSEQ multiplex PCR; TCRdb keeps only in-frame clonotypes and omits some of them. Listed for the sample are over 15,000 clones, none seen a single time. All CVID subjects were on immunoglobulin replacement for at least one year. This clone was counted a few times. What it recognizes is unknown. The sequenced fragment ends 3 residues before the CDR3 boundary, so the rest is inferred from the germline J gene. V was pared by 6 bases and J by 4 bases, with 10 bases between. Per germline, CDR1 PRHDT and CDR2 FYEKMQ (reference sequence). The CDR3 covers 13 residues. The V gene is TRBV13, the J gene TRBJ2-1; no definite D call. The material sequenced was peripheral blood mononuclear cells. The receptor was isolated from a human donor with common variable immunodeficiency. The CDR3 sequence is CASSYPGYNEQFF. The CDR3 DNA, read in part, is TGTGCCAGCAGTTACCCCGGTTACAATGAG. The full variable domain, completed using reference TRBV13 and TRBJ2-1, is AAGVIQSPRHLIKEKRETATLKCYPIPRHDTVYWYQQGPGQDPQFLISFYEKMQSDKGSIPDRFSAQQFSDYHSELNMSSLELGDSALYFCASSYPGYNEQFFGPGTRLTVL.